These T cell receptor beta chains were read from a single sample in a study of beta chain features in type 1 diabetes. Measured with immunoSEQ multiplex PCR; TCRdb has only the in-frame clones, and not every one. The repertoire holds a few hundred thousand clones, with 11% as singletons. Sequenced: central memory CD4+ T cells from blood. The receptors were sampled from a man younger than 35 in good health. Each CDR3 is given with its conserved first and last residue. The D gene is left open where the match is weak. Clone size appears in some rows only: once, few, many, or a class for an expanded clone.

V	D	size	J	DNA	CDR3
TRBV30	NA	few	TRBJ1-1	TGTGCCTGGTCCTTAAGGGGGTCGGCCACTGAAGCTTTCTTT	CAWSLRGSATEAFF
TRBV30	NA	few	TRBJ1-2	TGTGCCTGGAGTTTGGGCGGCGTGGGCTATGGCTACACCTTC	CAWSLGGVGYGYTF
TRBV28	NA	few	TRBJ2-3	TGTGCCAGCAGTTCTTTCCTCCTGTTTGCTAGCGCCACAGATACGCAGTATTTT	CASSSFLLFASATDTQYF
TRBV5-1	TRBD2	many	TRBJ2-2	TGCGCCAGCAGCTTGCTAGCGGGAGAAAACGGGGAGCTGTTTTTT	CASSLLAGENGELFF
TRBV6-6	NA	NA	TRBJ1-3	TGTGCCAGCAGCCCATGGACAGCTGGAAACACCATATATTTT	CASSPWTAGNTIYF
TRBV7-9	NA	NA	TRBJ1-2	TGTGCCAGCAGCCTCGCAGTAGGGTATGGCTACACCTTC	CASSLAVGYGYTF
TRBV19	TRBD1	few	TRBJ2-3	TGTGCCACAGCCCTACAGGGGACAAGCACAGATACGCAGTATTTT	CATALQGTSTDTQYF
TRBV12-5	NA	few	TRBJ2-1	TGTGCTAGTGGCCTTACTGGTGAGCAGTTCTTC	CASGLTGEQFF
TRBV10-3	NA	NA	TRBJ2-7	TGTGCCACCTCGGACGGGGACTACGAGCAGTACTTC	CATSDGDYEQYF
TRBV28	NA	few	TRBJ2-1	TGTGCCAGCACTCCCCGCTACAATGAGCAGTTCTTC	CASTPRYNEQFF
TRBV28	NA	few	TRBJ2-4	TGTGCCAGCAGTTTGCCCGGGGGTGGGAAAAACATTCAGTACTTC	CASSLPGGGKNIQYF
TRBV5-6	TRBD1	NA	TRBJ1-1	TGTGCCAGCAGCGTAGGGACAGGGCGCAACTCAGAAGCTTTCTTT	CASSVGTGRNSEAFF
TRBV9	TRBD1	NA	TRBJ2-7	TGTGCCAGTAACGCCGGGACAGGGGGCGAGCAGTACTTC	CASNAGTGGEQYF
TRBV2	NA	NA	TRBJ2-1	TGTGCCAGCAGGTCCTACAATGAGCAGTTCTTC	CASRSYNEQFF
TRBV28	NA	few	TRBJ2-5	TGTGCCAGCAGTTCGGAAGCAAGAACAGAGACCCAGTACTTC	CASSSEARTETQYF
TRBV2	NA	few	TRBJ1-2	TGTGCCAGCAGTGAAGCAGGATATGGGCCGGGCGGCGGCTACACCTTC	CASSEAGYGPGGGYTF
TRBV29-1	NA	NA	TRBJ2-3	TGCAGCGTTGAAGGAGGGGGGCGGGGCACAGATACGCAGTATTTT	CSVEGGGRGTDTQYF
TRBV5-3	TRBD2	NA	TRBJ2-3	TGTGCCAGAAGACACCGTAGAGCGGGAGTTCGCGGGGCGACAGATACGCAGTATTTT	CARRHRRAGVRGATDTQYF
TRBV2	NA	NA	TRBJ2-3	TGTGCCAGCAGTGCTGCTAGGGCAGATACGCAGTATTTT	CASSAARADTQYF
TRBV5-1	TRBD2	few	TRBJ2-7	TGCGCCAGCAGCTTGGCACCGGGACTAGCGGACTACGAGCAGTACTTC	CASSLAPGLADYEQYF
TRBV25-1	NA	NA	TRBJ2-3	TGTGCCATCGGACAGTATAGCACAGATACGCAGTATTTT	CAIGQYSTDTQYF
TRBV30	NA	NA	TRBJ1-1	TGTGCCTGGAGCGCTTCCACTGAAGCTTTCTTT	CAWSASTEAFF
TRBV5-1	NA	few	TRBJ2-2	TGCGCCAGCAGCTTTCAGGGGATTTCGGACACCGGGGAGCTGTTTTTT	CASSFQGISDTGELFF
TRBV29-1	TRBD1	NA	TRBJ2-7	TGCAGCGTTGCCGGGACAGTAAGCTCCTACGAGCAGTACTTC	CSVAGTVSSYEQYF
TRBV5-1	TRBD1	NA	TRBJ2-7	TGCGCCAGCAGCGCGACAGGGGGCTCCTACGAGCAGTACTTC	CASSATGGSYEQYF
TRBV11-1	TRBD2	NA	TRBJ2-3	TGTGCCAGCAGCCGCCCGACTAGCGGAAACACAGATACGCAGTATTTT	CASSRPTSGNTDTQYF
TRBV6-1	NA	NA	TRBJ2-7	TGTGCCAGCAGCTCACGGATAGCGGATGAGCAGTACTTC	CASSSRIADEQYF
TRBV15	TRBD2	NA	TRBJ2-3	TGTGCCACCAGCAGAGGGCTAGCGGGGGGCACAGATACGCAGTATTTT	CATSRGLAGGTDTQYF
TRBV30	TRBD2	few	TRBJ2-3	TGTGCCATGGAGTTACTAGCGGGATCCACAGATACGCAGTATTTT	CAMELLAGSTDTQYF
TRBV29-1	TRBD2	NA	TRBJ2-7	TGCAGCGTGAGCGGGAGGGGGTACGAGCAGTACTTC	CSVSGRGYEQYF
TRBV10-1	NA	few	TRBJ1-1	TGCGCCAGCAGTGAGGGAGGCGTCGGTGAAGCTTTCTTT	CASSEGGVGEAFF
TRBV4-3	NA	NA	TRBJ2-2	TGCGCCAGCAGCCAAGGCCGCACCGGGGAGCTGTTTTTT	CASSQGRTGELFF